This T cell receptor beta chain was documented in a study of blood T cell repertoires in COVID-19 (dated by TCRdb to about 2020). For the wider study: The collaborator samples originated in the United States, Italy and Spain and spanned the acute and convalescent phases of COVID-19. Samples were obtained from the ongoing ImmuneRACE study (first 160 participants) and from 1,254 subjects provided by 6 global collaborators. The dataset comprised deeply sampled blood TCRbeta repertoires from subjects exposed to, actively infected with, or recovered from COVID-19. Where available, HLA class I and class II types were obtained from metadata supplied by the sample provider rather than from assay-based typing. Nearly every sample came with metadata listing a de-identified subject ID, COVID-19 status, age in years and sex. The material from the prospective study consisted of cDNA or gDNA derived from T cells, B-cell-depleted T cells, or PBMCs. The repertoires were released in a freely available public database intended as a resource for research on the immune response to SARS-CoV-2. Points the paper makes about the study in general: How much clinical and demographic metadata was included differed by source and by participant, and the metadata was provided uncurated.

CDR1 and CDR2, per the germline V gene (reference sequence), are LGHDT and YNNKEL. For this chain, trimming is 4 bases at the V end and 2 bases at the J end, and the number of junction bases without a gene match is 4. The CDR3 spans 15 residues, from the cysteine through the phenylalanine. Left in the record is the CDR3 DNA by itself, 45 bases read in frame from the first base. To note about this clone: The antigen it recognizes is unknown. Base-call qualities are not available, and no considerably larger clone is one nucleotide away.

Collaborating institutions collected whole blood in K2EDTA tubes following their own protocols. Collaborator samples were shipped for TCRbeta analysis as frozen whole blood, isolated PBMCs, or DNA extracted from either sample type. TCRbeta CDR3 regions were amplified from genomic DNA by means of the immunoSEQ Assay, a bias-controlled multiplex PCR. Per the original workflow: Nucleated cell counts per sample were estimated from amplification of reference gene primers within the assay. To quantify the absolute abundance of each unique TCRbeta CDR3 rearrangement, sequence reads were collapsed and filtered. Productive Simpson clonality was computed per sample as the square root of Simpson's diversity index over productive rearrangements. This is the immuneACCESS table as TCRdb keeps it, with only in-frame sequences that have V and J called. A part of the clones is gone; compared with another copy, unresolved V genes explain less than half, and the rest is unexplained. V, J and clone size were drawn from that table, and D and trimming were deduced from the DNA. Present in this sample are around 250,000 clones, around 86% of which were seen just once. The top ten clonotypes cover around 7.3% of the sample.

This chain joins TRBV3-1 (or the pseudogene TRBV3-2) to TRBJ2-1; 8 central bases correspond to TRBD2. This sequence originates from a woman aged 65 to 85 with active or convalescent COVID-19. The sequenced material came from peripheral blood. In nucleotide form, the sequence is TGTGCCAGCAGCCTGGGCGGGGGGCCCTACAATGAGCAGTTCTTC. Its product reads: CASSLGGGPYNEQFF.